The source of this T cell receptor beta chain is a study of T cells after yellow fever vaccination. As for the study in general: For low cell numbers, libraries were made with SMART-Seq v4 Ultra Low Input.

Template switching with 5'RACE generated the TCR cDNA and added a universal primer site and UMIs. TCRdb processed the 5' RACE reads anew with MiXCR; each CDR3 protein has one entry. The table shows about 170,000 distinct CDR3 sequences, with more than 9.5% occurring only once. A note on this clonotype: Its specificity is not known.

Study findings and constraints: Abundant clonotypes from the bulk population could have been carried over as contaminants into FACS-sorted repertoires.

Germline V gene data show CDR1 as SEHNR and CDR2 as FQNEAQ (reference sequence). V gave up 0 bases and J gave up 4 bases, with 9 bases separating them. There are 14 residues in the CDR3. The origin of this receptor is a man younger than 30 who received the YFV17D yellow fever vaccine. The sequencing used CD8+ T cells sorted from PBMCs, collected 15 days after the yellow fever booster vaccination. This chain uses TRBV7-9 with TRBJ2-5; D is undetermined. CDR3 nucleotides: TGTGCCAGCAGCTTAGCGGCTGTAGGAGAGACCCAGTACTTC. Translating it yields CASSLAAVGETQYF.